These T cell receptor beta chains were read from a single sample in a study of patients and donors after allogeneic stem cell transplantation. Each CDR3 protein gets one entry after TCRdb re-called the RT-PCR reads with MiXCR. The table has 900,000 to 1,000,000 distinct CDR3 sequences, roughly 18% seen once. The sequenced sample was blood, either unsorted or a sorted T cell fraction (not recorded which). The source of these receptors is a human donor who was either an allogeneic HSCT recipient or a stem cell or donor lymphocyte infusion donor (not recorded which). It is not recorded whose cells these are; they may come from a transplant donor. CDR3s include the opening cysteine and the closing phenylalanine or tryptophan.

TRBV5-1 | CASSLETANTEAFF
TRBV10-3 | CAINSGGPYEQYF
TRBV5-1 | CASSLELLNTEAFF
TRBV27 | CASSRPADQPYNEQFF
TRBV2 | CASSSDTSIYGYTF
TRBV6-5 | CASSSNGLAGGPKDTQYF
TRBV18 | CASSPFRVVITGELFF
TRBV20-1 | CSARDSGRNSPLHF
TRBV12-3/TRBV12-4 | CASSRTGYYGYTF
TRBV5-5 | CASSQQGTKNIQYF
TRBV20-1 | CSARPIRFSDRDTGELFF
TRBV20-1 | CSARDFNLAQETQYF
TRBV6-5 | CASSYGGTGAETQYF
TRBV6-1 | CTSGPGTNVNEQFF
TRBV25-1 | CASSSFRGNTEAFF
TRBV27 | CASSLSRLAGGNEQFF
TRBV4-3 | CASSPRVRGSGNTIYF
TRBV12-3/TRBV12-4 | CASSLGARGNTIYF
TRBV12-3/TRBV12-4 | CASSSDGGGFNEQYF
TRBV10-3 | CASGTAGGNHEQYF
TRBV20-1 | CSASTVNYTF
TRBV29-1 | CSAKKDAGAGYTF
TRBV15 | CATSRDLLVYEQYF
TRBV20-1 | CGGDREYGYTF
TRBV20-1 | CSALGRGATDTQYF
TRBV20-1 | CSARDLFPELFF
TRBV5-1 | CASSRGDSLQETQYF
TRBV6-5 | CASSYFDAAFSGNTIYF
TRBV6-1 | CASSETARGRGQPQHF
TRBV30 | CAWNRDRAIRDKYF
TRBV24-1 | CATSDLGVPGGDTQYF
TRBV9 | CASSVRPVGLASSSYNEQFF
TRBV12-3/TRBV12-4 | CASSSIGGTQFF
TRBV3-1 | CASSATGANVLTF
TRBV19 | CASSIEGQGARQPQHF
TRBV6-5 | CASSYSVGLDHRDTQYF
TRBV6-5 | CASSSPVRGRSNQPQHF
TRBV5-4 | CASSLRQEPYEQYF
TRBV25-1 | CASSELGGGKNTDTQYF
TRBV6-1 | CASRTTGASGNTIYF
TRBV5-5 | CASQLTGSYGELFF
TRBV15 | CATSRDRGTEAFF
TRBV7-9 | CASSLNLGMRAEQYF
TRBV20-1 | CSASSLGSNQPQHF
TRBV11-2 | CASSQGDRPAQFF
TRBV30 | CAWSTTSGTLTGELFF
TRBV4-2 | CASSQDRGLLYNEQFF